This TCR beta chain emerged from a study of read filtering for tumor transcriptome and immune sequencing. General observations from the study: Compared with RNA-seq, IR-seq gave much higher clonotype depth and reliability. Approximately 79% of IR-seq clonotypes had a single read, yet these held around 3.3% of reads. Dropping single-read clonotypes raised IR-seq and RNA-seq shared-clonotype correlation.

This clonotype was recorded many times. Its antigen remains unidentified. Molecular barcoded adaptors covering alpha/delta and beta/gamma chains were used on approximately 400 ng RNA. One entry per CDR3 protein, called by TCRdb with MiXCR from the reads. The repertoire includes approximately 140,000 distinct CDR3 sequences, roughly an eighth of them detected once, and about 7.7% sits in the top ten. The CDR3 length is 14 residues. J was trimmed by 4 bases and V by 6 bases; bases with no gene match: 4. CDR1 is SQVTM and CDR2 is ANQGSEA in the germline V gene. The sample consisted of a population of CD138-negative cells sorted from bone marrow. The V gene is TRBV29-1, the J gene TRBJ2-1; 12 bases fit TRBD2. This receptor was obtained from a donor aged 40 or older with multiple myeloma. In DNA form, the CDR3 reads TGCAGCGTAGACGGGACTAGCGGGTACAATGAGCAGTTCTTC. Amino acids: CSVDGTSGYNEQFF.